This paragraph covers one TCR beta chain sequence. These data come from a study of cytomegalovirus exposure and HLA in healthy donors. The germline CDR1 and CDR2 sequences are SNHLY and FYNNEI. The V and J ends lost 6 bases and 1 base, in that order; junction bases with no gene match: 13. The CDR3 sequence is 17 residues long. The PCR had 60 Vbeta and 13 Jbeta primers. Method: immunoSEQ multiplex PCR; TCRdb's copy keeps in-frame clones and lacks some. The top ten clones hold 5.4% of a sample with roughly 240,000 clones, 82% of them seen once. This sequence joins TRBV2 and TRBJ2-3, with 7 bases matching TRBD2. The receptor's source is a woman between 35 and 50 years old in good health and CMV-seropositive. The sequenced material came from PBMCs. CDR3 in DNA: TGTGCCAGCAGCTTCGGGGGAGGGCTCCTACGCACAGATACGCAGTATTTT. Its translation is CASSFGGGLLRTDTQYF. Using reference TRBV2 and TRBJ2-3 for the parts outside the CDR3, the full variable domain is EPEVTQTPSHQVTQMGQEVILRCVPISNHLYFYWYRQILGQKVEFLVSFYNNEISEKSEIFDDQFSVERPDGSNFTLKIRSTKLEDSAMYFCASSFGGGLLRTDTQYFGPGTRLTVL.